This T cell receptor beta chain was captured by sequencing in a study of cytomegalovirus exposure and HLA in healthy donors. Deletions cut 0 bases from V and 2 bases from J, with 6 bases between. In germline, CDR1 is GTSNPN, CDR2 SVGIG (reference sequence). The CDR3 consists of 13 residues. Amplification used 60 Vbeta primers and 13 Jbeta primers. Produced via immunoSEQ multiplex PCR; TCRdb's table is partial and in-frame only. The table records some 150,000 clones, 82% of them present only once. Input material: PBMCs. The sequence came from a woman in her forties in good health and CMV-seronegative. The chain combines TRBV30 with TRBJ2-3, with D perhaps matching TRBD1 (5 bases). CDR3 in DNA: TGTGCCTGGAGTGTGACAGACACAGATACGCAGTATTTT. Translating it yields CAWSVTDTDTQYF. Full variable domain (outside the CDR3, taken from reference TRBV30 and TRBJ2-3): SQTIHQWPATLVQPVGSPLSLECTVEGTSNPNLYWYRQAAGRGLQLLFYSVGIGQISSEVPQNLSASRPQDRQFILSSKKLLLSDSGFYLCAWSVTDTDTQYFGPGTRLTVL.